The rows below give T cell receptor beta chains drawn from one sample of a study of cytomegalovirus exposure and HLA in healthy donors. TCRdb's table, derived via immunoSEQ multiplex PCR, lists solely in-frame clones and lacks some. The data show some 150,000 clones, 75% seen once. The source material was PBMCs. The source of these receptors is a man aged 25 to 45 in good health and CMV-seronegative. Both conserved end residues are part of each CDR3. D genes are given only for firm matches. Expanded clones are given a class, and other clones once, few, many or no size at all.

V gene: TRBV5-4
D gene: TRBD2
CDR3 length: 17
clone size: -
J gene: TRBJ2-1
CDR3 DNA: TGTGCCAGCAGCTCCGGGACTAGCGGAGGGGTGAGGAATGAGCAGTTCTTC
CDR3 protein: CASSSGTSGGVRNEQFF

V gene: TRBV9
D gene: -
CDR3 length: 13
clone size: -
J gene: TRBJ2-3
CDR3 DNA: TGTGCCAGCAGCCCCCACAGGGCAGATACGCAGTATTTT
CDR3 protein: CASSPHRADTQYF

V gene: TRBV29-1
D gene: -
CDR3 length: 11
clone size: few
J gene: TRBJ2-7
CDR3 DNA: TGCAGCGTTTCTTACTCCGAAGAGCAGTACTTC
CDR3 protein: CSVSYSEEQYF

V gene: TRBV9
D gene: -
CDR3 length: 15
clone size: -
J gene: TRBJ1-4
CDR3 DNA: TGTGCCAGCAGCGTAGGAGCGCGGGGACTCGAAAAACTGTTTTTT
CDR3 protein: CASSVGARGLEKLFF

V gene: TRBV5-1
D gene: TRBD1
CDR3 length: 15
clone size: -
J gene: TRBJ2-3
CDR3 DNA: TGCGCCAGCAGCTCTGGACAGGGGGGGACAGATACGCAGTATTTT
CDR3 protein: CASSSGQGGTDTQYF

V gene: TRBV6-5
D gene: -
CDR3 length: 14
clone size: -
J gene: TRBJ1-3
CDR3 DNA: TGTGCCAGCAGAACAGGGAGCTCTGGAAACACCATATATTTT
CDR3 protein: CASRTGSSGNTIYF

V gene: TRBV28
D gene: TRBD2
CDR3 length: 15
clone size: -
J gene: TRBJ2-5
CDR3 DNA: TGTGCCAGCAGCTCCTTTAGCGGGAGTGGTAGGACCCAGTACTTC
CDR3 protein: CASSSFSGSGRTQYF

V gene: TRBV28
D gene: TRBD1
CDR3 length: 16
clone size: -
J gene: TRBJ2-7
CDR3 DNA: TGTGCCAGCAGCCCCGGGACAGGGGTCTCCTCCTACGAGCAGTACTTC
CDR3 protein: CASSPGTGVSSYEQYF

V gene: TRBV10-1
D gene: TRBD1
CDR3 length: 18
clone size: -
J gene: TRBJ1-5
CDR3 DNA: TGCGCCAGATCCCCTGACAGGGCAGTTCTAGCGAACAATCAGCCCCAGCATTTT
CDR3 protein: CARSPDRAVLANNQPQHF

V gene: TRBV30
D gene: -
CDR3 length: 16
clone size: -
J gene: TRBJ1-5
CDR3 DNA: TGTGCCTGGAGTGTGGGCAGGGGTATGGGCAATCAGCCCCAGCATTTT
CDR3 protein: CAWSVGRGMGNQPQHF

V gene: TRBV9
D gene: -
CDR3 length: 13
clone size: -
J gene: TRBJ1-1
CDR3 DNA: TGTGCCAGCAGCTCTCGGGGGGGCACTGAAGCTTTCTTT
CDR3 protein: CASSSRGGTEAFF

V gene: TRBV5-1
D gene: -
CDR3 length: 15
clone size: -
J gene: TRBJ2-5
CDR3 DNA: TGCGCCAGCAGCTTGCGGACTATCTATGGGGAGACCCAGTACTTC
CDR3 protein: CASSLRTIYGETQYF

V gene: TRBV5-4
D gene: -
CDR3 length: 15
clone size: -
J gene: TRBJ1-2
CDR3 DNA: TGTGCCAGCAGCCCCCCCCGGAGGTCTAACTATGGCTACACCTTC
CDR3 protein: CASSPPRRSNYGYTF

V gene: TRBV6-5
D gene: -
CDR3 length: 14
clone size: -
J gene: TRBJ1-2
CDR3 DNA: TGTGCCAGCAGTACTACCCGACGGCACTATGGCTACACCTTC
CDR3 protein: CASSTTRRHYGYTF

V gene: TRBV2
D gene: TRBD1
CDR3 length: 15
clone size: -
J gene: TRBJ2-2
CDR3 DNA: TGTGCCAGCACACAGGACAGGGCTAACACCGGGGAGCTGTTTTTT
CDR3 protein: CASTQDRANTGELFF

V gene: TRBV5-1
D gene: -
CDR3 length: 18
clone size: -
J gene: TRBJ1-6
CDR3 DNA: TGCGCCAGCAGCTTTGGGACCCCCGCACAATTGGGGGGTTCACCCCTCCACTTT
CDR3 protein: CASSFGTPAQLGGSPLHF

V gene: TRBV5-1
D gene: TRBD1
CDR3 length: 15
clone size: -
J gene: TRBJ2-7
CDR3 DNA: TGCGCCAGCAGCCGGACGGGACAGGGGTACTACGAGCAGTACTTC
CDR3 protein: CASSRTGQGYYEQYF

V gene: TRBV18
D gene: -
CDR3 length: 15
clone size: -
J gene: TRBJ1-1
CDR3 DNA: TGTGCCAGCTCACCAAGTTCAGAGGGGGTCACTGGAGCTTTCTTT
CDR3 protein: CASSPSSEGVTGAFF

V gene: TRBV27
D gene: TRBD2
CDR3 length: 16
clone size: -
J gene: TRBJ2-1
CDR3 DNA: TGTGCCAGCAGTTTAGGTCAATTCGGAGCGGGAGATTTTCCGTTCTTC
CDR3 protein: CASSLGQFGAGDFPFF

V gene: TRBV13
D gene: -
CDR3 length: 17
clone size: -
J gene: TRBJ2-3
CDR3 DNA: TGTGCCAGCAGCTCGAGGTGGGGGGACGGGGGAACAGATACGCAGTATTTT
CDR3 protein: CASSSRWGDGGTDTQYF

V gene: TRBV27
D gene: TRBD2
CDR3 length: 16
clone size: -
J gene: TRBJ2-3
CDR3 DNA: TGTGCCAGCAGTCACCGACTAGCGGGGGGCACAGATACGCAGTATTTT
CDR3 protein: CASSHRLAGGTDTQYF

V gene: TRBV25-1
D gene: TRBD1
CDR3 length: 14
clone size: -
J gene: TRBJ1-2
CDR3 DNA: TGTGCCAGCACCCCTGCAGGGGGGCACTATGGCTACACCTTC
CDR3 protein: CASTPAGGHYGYTF

V gene: TRBV9
D gene: -
CDR3 length: 13
clone size: -
J gene: TRBJ1-1
CDR3 DNA: TGTGCCAGCAGACTGGTTTCTGGCACTGAAGCTTTCTTT
CDR3 protein: CASRLVSGTEAFF

V gene: TRBV7-8
D gene: TRBD2
CDR3 length: 16
clone size: -
J gene: TRBJ2-7
CDR3 DNA: TGTGCCAGCAGCCGAGCTACTAGCGGGATATCCTACGAGCAGTACTTC
CDR3 protein: CASSRATSGISYEQYF

V gene: TRBV6-4
D gene: -
CDR3 length: 16
clone size: -
J gene: TRBJ1-5
CDR3 DNA: TGTGCCAGCAGACTCATAGAACAGGGTAAAAATCAGCCCCAGCATTTT
CDR3 protein: CASRLIEQGKNQPQHF

V gene: TRBV5-4
D gene: TRBD2
CDR3 length: 15
clone size: -
J gene: TRBJ2-3
CDR3 DNA: TGTGCCAGCAGCGCGGCGGGAGTTCTCTCAGATACGCAGTATTTT
CDR3 protein: CASSAAGVLSDTQYF

V gene: TRBV13
D gene: TRBD1
CDR3 length: 14
clone size: -
J gene: TRBJ1-2
CDR3 DNA: TGTGCCAGCAGCTTTGGGACAGTTAGTGAAGGCTACACCTTC
CDR3 protein: CASSFGTVSEGYTF

V gene: TRBV18
D gene: -
CDR3 length: 13
clone size: -
J gene: TRBJ2-5
CDR3 DNA: TGTGCCAGCCGGACGGGAGAGGGGGAGACCCAGTACTTC
CDR3 protein: CASRTGEGETQYF

V gene: TRBV6-5
D gene: TRBD1
CDR3 length: 14
clone size: -
J gene: TRBJ2-1
CDR3 DNA: TGTGCCAGCAGTTCTACAGGGGGGACAAATGAGCAGTTCTTC
CDR3 protein: CASSSTGGTNEQFF

V gene: TRBV5-6
D gene: TRBD1
CDR3 length: 14
clone size: -
J gene: TRBJ1-3
CDR3 DNA: TGTGCCAGCAGTACAGGGGGCCGTGGAAACACCATATATTTT
CDR3 protein: CASSTGGRGNTIYF

V gene: TRBV11-3
D gene: -
CDR3 length: 15
clone size: -
J gene: TRBJ2-3
CDR3 DNA: TGTGCCAGCAGCCGCAGGACAGGAACAAGGAGGGCGCAGTATTTT
CDR3 protein: CASSRRTGTRRAQYF

V gene: TRBV18
D gene: TRBD1
CDR3 length: 16
clone size: -
J gene: TRBJ2-3
CDR3 DNA: TGTGCCAGCTCACCAAGGGGACAGGGTGGTACAGATACGCAGTATTTT
CDR3 protein: CASSPRGQGGTDTQYF

V gene: TRBV5-1
D gene: TRBD1
CDR3 length: 16
clone size: few
J gene: TRBJ2-5
CDR3 DNA: TGCGCCAGCAGCTTGGGTCAGGGGGTTTTGGCAGAGACCCAGTACTTC
CDR3 protein: CASSLGQGVLAETQYF

V gene: TRBV5-4
D gene: -
CDR3 length: 18
clone size: -
J gene: TRBJ2-2
CDR3 DNA: TGTGCCAGCAGCTTGGGGTCCCCCCAGGGTAAGAGCACCGGGGAGCTGTTTTTT
CDR3 protein: CASSLGSPQGKSTGELFF

V gene: TRBV27
D gene: TRBD2
CDR3 length: 16
clone size: -
J gene: TRBJ2-5
CDR3 DNA: TGTGCCAGCAGTTTCTCTAGCGGGAGGTACCAAGAGACCCAGTACTTC
CDR3 protein: CASSFSSGRYQETQYF

V gene: TRBV11-1
D gene: -
CDR3 length: 14
clone size: -
J gene: TRBJ1-1
CDR3 DNA: TGTGCCAGCAGCCCGACCGGGGGGTTCACTGAAGCTTTCTTT
CDR3 protein: CASSPTGGFTEAFF

V gene: TRBV19
D gene: -
CDR3 length: 16
clone size: -
J gene: TRBJ2-1
CDR3 DNA: TGTGCCAGTACCTCGCGGGGTCAGAGCTCCTACAATGAGCAGTTCTTC
CDR3 protein: CASTSRGQSSYNEQFF